A single sample gave rise to the 18 T cell receptor beta chains below, sequenced in a study of cytomegalovirus exposure and HLA in healthy donors. The PCR ran on 60 Vbeta and 13 Jbeta primers. Libraries were prepared by immunoSEQ multiplex PCR; TCRdb keeps only in-frame clonotypes and omits some of them. The table has about 130,000 clones, 80% seen once. Sequenced: PBMCs. Receptor source: a man aged 35 to 55 in good health and CMV-seronegative.

The CDR3 sequence is CASSLAGGGSPLWNEQFF. The CDR3 nucleotides read TGCGCCAGCAGCTTGGCCGGGGGGGGATCTCCCCTTTGGAATGAGCAGTTCTTC. The gene calls are TRBV5-1 and TRBJ2-1; TRBD2 matches 8 bases. With 0 bases clipped from V and 7 bases from J, the junction kept 15 bases outside the gene matches. CDR3 length equals 18 residues. Looked up from germline, CDR1 is SGHRS and CDR2 is YFSETQ.

This sequence joins TRBV28 and TRBJ2-3, with TRBD2 matching over 11 bases. CDR1 is MDHEN and CDR2 is SYDVKM in the germline V gene. This CDR3 has 15 amino acids. Trimming removed 5 bases from V and 1 base from J; junction bases left unmatched: 2. The CDR3 nucleotides read TGTGCCAGCAGTAAACTAGCGGGGGGCACAGATACGCAGTATTTT. As protein: CASSKLAGGTDTQYF.

This chain uses TRBV27 with TRBJ2-3; the D gene is possibly TRBD2 (6 bases). Germline lookup yields CDR1 MNHEY and CDR2 SMNVEV (reference sequence). Deletions cut 2 bases from V and 2 bases from J, with 11 bases between. This CDR3 is 15 amino acids long. This CDR3 reads CASSLRWGDTDTQYF. In DNA, the CDR3 is TGTGCCAGCAGTTTAAGGTGGGGGGACACAGATACGCAGTATTTT.

With respect to this clone: Germline and junction disagree at one end, which may indicate a read error. The chain is built from TRBV7-9 and TRBJ1-2; no firm D call. Germline CDR1 SEHNR, CDR2 FQNEAQ (reference sequence). The CDR3 consists of 13 residues. In nucleotides, the CDR3 is TGTGCCAGCACCTTATCCACGGACTATGGCTACACCTTC. Protein sequence: CASTLSTDYGYTF.

The chain carries TRBV30 and TRBJ2-7; D is perhaps TRBD2 (5 bases). V was cut by 0 bases and J by 7 bases, with 16 bases left in between. The length of the CDR3 is 14 residues. Looked up from germline, CDR1 is GTSNPN and CDR2 is SVGIG (reference sequence). DNA of the CDR3: TGTGCCTGGAGTGTTCGGGGAAAGGATGGAGAGCAGTACTTC. It translates to CAWSVRGKDGEQYF.

The CDR3 coding sequence is TGTGCCTGGAGTCCTGTACAGGCGGTGGTTGGCTACACCTTC. As protein: CAWSPVQAVVGYTF. The chain uses TRBV30 and TRBJ1-2; TRBD1 might be the D (5 bases). Germline loops: CDR1 GTSNPN, CDR2 SVGIG (reference sequence). The CDR3 is made up of 14 amino acids. V lost 2 bases and J 7 bases, leaving 17 bases between the germline ends.

The chain is built from TRBV5-1 and TRBJ1-1; no clear D gene. The length of the CDR3 is 14 residues. V was pared by 4 bases and J by 1 base, with 11 bases between. CDR1 and CDR2 (germline): SGHRS, YFSETQ. The CDR3 DNA is TGCGCCAGCAGCCCCAAGCCTGCGAACACTGAAGCTTTCTTT. Translated, it gives CASSPKPANTEAFF.

The rearrangement uses TRBV7-2 and TRBJ2-7; 10 nucleotides agree with TRBD2. The CDR3 runs to 14 residues. The J segment lost 4 bases and the V segment lost 7 bases, leaving 7 bases of the junction unmatched. The V gene's germline CDR1 is SGHTA and CDR2 FQGNSA. The CDR3 here is CASTRTSGPYEQYF. CDR3 DNA sequence: TGTGCCAGCACCCGGACTAGCGGACCATACGAGCAGTACTTC.

The rearrangement joins TRBV7-2 to TRBJ2-2; TRBD2 is a possible D gene (7 bases). Trimming cost V 5 bases and J 3 bases, with 13 bases left between them. The CDR3 length is 15 residues. Germline V gives CDR1 SGHTA, CDR2 FQGNSA. In nucleotides, the CDR3 is TGTGCCAGCAGCAGGGGAGGGGGGTACACCGGGGAGCTGTTTTTT. Residues: CASSRGGGYTGELFF.

CDR3 sequence: CASSLRPTRGLAGDTDTQYF. CDR3 in DNA: TGTGCCAGCAGCTTAAGACCAACCCGCGGACTAGCGGGAGACACAGATACGCAGTATTTT. The chain is built from TRBV7-3 and TRBJ2-3, with 13 nucleotides matching TRBD2. With V trimmed by 1 base and J by 2 bases, 12 bases remained unmatched. Germline V CDR1 and CDR2: SGHTA, FQGTGA. This CDR3 has 20 amino acids. The whole variable domain, remainder taken from reference TRBV7-3 and TRBJ2-3, is GAGVSQTPSNKVTEKGKYVELRCDPISGHTALYWYRQSLGQGPEFLIYFQGTGAADDSGLPNDRFFAVRPEGSVSTLKIQRTERGDSAVYLCASSLRPTRGLAGDTDTQYFGPGTRLTVL.

This rearrangement joins TRBV7-2 to TRBJ2-7, with 8 bases lining up with TRBD1. Germline V gives CDR1 SGHTA, CDR2 FQGNSA. This CDR3 region has 15 residues. Trimming cost V 0 bases and J 5 bases; bases outside gene matches: 6. The CDR3 nucleotides read TGTGCCAGCAGCTTAGCCCTGACAGGGGTGGACGAGCAGTACTTC. It yields the protein CASSLALTGVDEQYF.

The V and J genes are TRBV28 and TRBJ2-7; 9 nucleotides match TRBD1. There are 14 residues in the CDR3. The junction had 5 bases not matched to a gene; V was cut back by 6 bases and J by 2 bases. Germline CDR1 and CDR2: MDHEN and SYDVKM. CDR3 DNA sequence: TGTGCCAGCAGCCAGGGACAGGGTCCCTACGAGCAGTACTTC. Its protein product is CASSQGQGPYEQYF.

The rearrangement joins TRBV4-1 to TRBJ2-5; 11 bases fit TRBD2. The CDR3 is 16 residues long. CDR1 and CDR2 (germline): MGHRA, YSYEKL. The V and J ends lost 1 base and 3 bases, in that order; junction bases with no gene match: 4. CDR3 residues: CASSQGALAGEETQYF. DNA for the CDR3: TGCGCCAGCAGCCAAGGGGCACTAGCGGGGGAAGAGACCCAGTACTTC.

The chain is built from TRBV10-3 and TRBJ1-1; D not resolved. Between the trimmed V and J ends, which lost 10 bases and 0 bases, there was a span of 12 bases. Germline lookup yields CDR1 ENHRY and CDR2 SYGVKD. The CDR3 length is 13 residues. The CDR3 reads CATAIVMNTEAFF. As DNA, the CDR3 is TGTGCCACCGCTATAGTAATGAACACTGAAGCTTTCTTT.

The CDR3 reads CASSLVGTHLNNQPQHF. The CDR3 DNA reads TGTGCCAGCAGCTTAGTTGGGACACACTTGAACAATCAGCCCCAGCATTTT. The chain combines TRBV7-2 with TRBJ1-5; D is perhaps TRBD1 (6 bases). The CDR3 spans 17 residues. V lost 1 base, J lost 3 bases, and 16 bases lay in between. CDR1 and CDR2 from the germline V gene are SGHTA and FQGNSA.

The chain recombines TRBV2 with TRBJ1-3; the D is unclear. This CDR3 comprises 14 residues. V was trimmed by 8 bases and J by 8 bases, leaving 19 bases between them. The germline V gene encodes CDR1 SNHLY and CDR2 FYNNEI. CDR3 DNA sequence: TGTGCCAGCGACCGAGGGCAGCCCGAGGACACCATATATTTT. This sequence encodes CASDRGQPEDTIYF.

CDR3: CASSLGTSSPSTDTQYF. The DNA of the CDR3 is TGTGCCAGCAGCTTGGGAACCTCGAGCCCTAGCACAGATACGCAGTATTTT. The chain combines TRBV5-8 with TRBJ2-3; D call uncertain. CDR1 is SGHTS, CDR2 YDEGEE, per germline. Trimming stripped 0 bases from V and 0 bases from J, with 14 bases between. The CDR3 contains 17 residues.

The chain uses TRBV14 and TRBJ1-1; D is unresolved. V was pared by 4 bases and J by 4 bases, with 19 bases between. Germline V lookup: CDR1 SGHDN, CDR2 FVKESK. The CDR3 spans 16 residues. In DNA, the CDR3 is TGTGCCAGCAGCCGCCAAGTTACGGGAGCGGGCACTGAAGCTTTCTTT. Translated: CASSRQVTGAGTEAFF.